Sequencing of this T cell receptor (beta chain) was carried out in a study of T cells in localized non-small cell lung cancer. The study, taken as a whole, reports: Within adjacent lung there appeared a median about 54 of the top 100 tumor clones. One tumor region alone was sequenced, and heterogeneity therefore remains possible.

The J segment lost 10 bases and the V segment lost 0 bases, leaving 8 bases of the junction unmatched. This CDR3 is 14 amino acids long. Germline V gene data show CDR1 as KGHSH and CDR2 as LQKENI. Measured with immunoSEQ multiplex PCR; TCRdb has only the in-frame clones, and not every one. The sample yields about 78,000 clones, 84% seen once. In the case of this clone: Its antigen is as yet unknown.

This TCR was recovered from a man aged 35 to 69 with stage I lung adenocarcinoma. The material sequenced was peripheral blood, taken before any cancer treatment. This chain uses TRBV18 with TRBJ1-1; TRBD1 agrees at 7 bases. CDR3 in amino acids: CASSPPGTVSGAFF. Here the CDR3 DNA reads TGTGCCAGCTCACCACCGGGGACAGTGTCTGGAGCTTTCTTT. Full variable domain (missing parts from reference TRBV18 and TRBJ1-1): NAGVMQNPRHLVRRRGQEARLRCSPMKGHSHVYWYRQLPEEGLKFMVYLQKENIIDESGMPKERFSAEFPKEGPSILRIQQVVRGDSAAYFCASSPPGTVSGAFFGQGTRLTVV.